What follows are 18 T cell receptor beta chains derived from one specimen sequenced in a study of blood T cell dynamics during melanoma immunotherapy. Sequenced by immunoSEQ multiplex PCR; TCRdb stores in-frame clones only, minus some. Of fewer than 8,000 clones listed, 81% were seen once; the top ten hold more than 12%. Time point defined: week 3, after first cycle of checkpoint inhibitor. The input for sequencing was blood, taken from a patient treated with checkpoint blockade. These receptors came from a human donor with melanoma.

The CDR3: CASKSSRGGTDTQYF. CDR3 in DNA: TGTGCCAGCAAGTCCTCCCGGGGGGGAACAGATACGCAGTATTTT. The chain links TRBV6-6 to TRBJ2-3; 8 positions match TRBD2. The CDR3 is made up of 15 amino acids. V shed 7 bases, J shed 3 bases, and the junction held 9 bases outside the gene matches. Germline CDR1 reads MNHNY; CDR2 reads SVGAGI (reference sequence).

V usage is TRBV5-4 and J usage is TRBJ1-1; 10 nucleotides align to TRBD1. Germline trimming cut 4 bases from V and 3 bases from J; bases unmatched to any gene: 3. The germline gives CDR1 SGHNT, CDR2 YYREEE (reference sequence). The CDR3 is 14 residues long. The CDR3 region is CASSLTGGYTEAFF. The CDR3 DNA follows: TGTGCCAGCAGCCTGACAGGGGGCTACACTGAAGCTTTCTTT.

The V gene is TRBV5-5, the J gene TRBJ2-3, with 13 bases fitting TRBD2. CDR1 is SGHKS and CDR2 is YYEKEE in the germline V gene (reference sequence). This CDR3 has 18 amino acids. Trimming cost V 4 bases and J 2 bases; bases outside gene matches: 10. The CDR3 loop reads CASSPGLAGASFTDTQYF. CDR3 in DNA: TGTGCCAGCAGCCCTGGACTAGCGGGGGCCAGTTTCACAGATACGCAGTATTTT.

The V gene is TRBV10-1, the J gene TRBJ2-3, with D maybe TRBD2 (5 bases). V lost 0 bases and J lost 7, with 11 bases in between. Germline loops: CDR1 WNHNN, CDR2 SYGVQD (reference sequence). The CDR3 sequence is 14 residues long. The CDR3 reads CASSESPSMNTQYF. In DNA form, the CDR3 reads TGCGCCAGCAGTGAGTCGCCTAGCATGAATACGCAGTATTTT.

The chain couples TRBV15 to TRBJ1-6; D is unresolved. This CDR3 has 19 amino acids. The germline V gene has CDR1 LNHNV and CDR2 YYDKDF (reference sequence). V was pared by 0 bases and J by 0 bases, with 15 bases between. The CDR3 nucleotides are TGTGCCACCAGCAGAGATGCGGCGGTTGCGAGCTCCTATAATTCACCCCTCCACTTT. Protein product: CATSRDAAVASSYNSPLHF.

The rearrangement joins TRBV5-8 to TRBJ2-7; D perhaps matches TRBD1 (5 bases). CDR3 size: 12 residues. Germline lookup yields CDR1 SGHTS and CDR2 YDEGEE. Trimming removed 4 bases from V and 6 bases from J, with 11 bases in between. This CDR3 reads CASSRDSIEQYF. The CDR3 DNA is TGTGCCAGCAGCCGAGACAGTATCGAGCAGTACTTC. The variable domain in full, completed from reference TRBV5-8 and TRBJ2-7, reads EAGVTQSPTHLIKTRGQQATLRCSPISGHTSVYWYQQALGLGLQFLLWYDEGEERNRGNFPPRFSGRQFPNYSSELNVNALELEDSALYLCASSRDSIEQYFGPGTRLTVT.

This clone was counted only a few times. The chain carries TRBV27 and TRBJ1-2, with unresolved D. This CDR3 is 12 amino acids long. V was shortened by 11 bases and J by 8 bases, with 18 bases between the two germline ends. CDR1 and CDR2 from the germline V gene are MNHEY and SMNVEV (reference sequence). The CDR3 reads CAAYDLGGGYTF. In nucleotides, the CDR3 is TGTGCCGCTTATGATCTGGGCGGGGGCTACACCTTC.

The chain combines TRBV12-5 with TRBJ2-7, with D unclear. The germline CDR1 and CDR2 sequences are LGHNT and FRNRAP. Trimming left V 6 bases short and J 0 bases short, with 18 bases between. This CDR3 region has 16 residues. DNA for the CDR3: TGTGCTAGTGGCAGGTCTGTAGCCCCAAGCTCCTACGAGCAGTACTTC. It encodes CASGRSVAPSSYEQYF.

This clone was seen once. The genes are TRBV10-2 and TRBJ2-1; 14 bases line up with TRBD2. The CDR3 is 14 amino acids. The V segment lost 6 bases and the J segment 10 bases; nucleotides outside the gene matches: 5. Germline CDR1 and CDR2: WSHSY and SAAADI. CDR3 sequence reads: CASRTSGGAGEQFF. In nucleotides, the CDR3 is TGCGCCAGCAGGACTAGCGGGGGGGCCGGCGAGCAGTTCTTC.

The CDR3 nucleotides read TGTGCCAGCAGCGAAGGACTAGCGGGGGGAGTCGGCAAAAACATTCAGTACTTC. Residues: CASSEGLAGGVGKNIQYF. This rearrangement joins TRBV9 to TRBJ2-4, with 14 bases fitting TRBD2. V gave up 3 bases and J gave up 3 bases; unmatched junction bases: 8. CDR1 and CDR2 (germline): SGDLS, YYNGEE. The CDR3 runs to 18 residues.

J is TRBJ1-1 and V is TRBV9; D unresolved. The CDR3 spans 15 residues. The V end was cut by 2 bases, the J end by 3 bases, with 14 bases between. In germline, CDR1 is SGDLS, CDR2 YYNGEE. CDR3 DNA sequence: TGTGCCAGCAGCGTCCCCGAGGGTGCGGACACTGAAGCTTTCTTT. It yields the protein CASSVPEGADTEAFF.

This clone was found a few times. The rearrangement links TRBV5-1 to TRBJ1-1; D gene ambiguous. CDR3 length equals 15 residues. The germline V gene encodes CDR1 SGHRS and CDR2 YFSETQ. V was trimmed by 0 bases and J by 4 bases, leaving 13 bases between them. The CDR3, as DNA: TGCGCCAGCAGCTTGGCCTCCACAAGCGGCACTGAAGCTTTCTTT. The encoded protein is CASSLASTSGTEAFF.

The chain employs TRBV2 and TRBJ1-5; D remains ambiguous. The germline V and J ends were trimmed by 6 bases and 3 bases, with 9 bases remaining between them. From germline, CDR1 is SNHLY and CDR2 FYNNEI. CDR3 length: 13 residues. The DNA of the CDR3 is TGTGCCAGCAGAAGATTAGTCAATCAGCCCCAGCATTTT. This codes for CASRRLVNQPQHF.

This clone came up a few times. The chain combines TRBV18 with TRBJ2-4; 9 bases are a match to TRBD1. CDR1 and CDR2 from the germline V gene are KGHSH and LQKENI. This CDR3 comprises 15 residues. V gave up 6 bases and J gave up 8 bases; unmatched junction bases: 11. CDR3 region: CASSEYRDRAHIQYF. The CDR3 DNA reads as TGTGCCAGCTCCGAATACCGGGACAGGGCTCACATTCAGTACTTC. Combining the CDR3 with reference TRBV18 and TRBJ2-4 gives the whole variable domain NAGVMQNPRHLVRRRGQEARLRCSPMKGHSHVYWYRQLPEEGLKFMVYLQKENIIDESGMPKERFSAEFPKEGPSILRIQQVVRGDSAAYFCASSEYRDRAHIQYFGAGTRLSVL.

The chain employs TRBV28 and TRBJ1-3; 10 nucleotides agree with TRBD1. The CDR3 consists of 17 residues. Per germline, CDR1 MDHEN and CDR2 SYDVKM. Trimming cost V 4 bases and J 2 bases; bases outside gene matches: 8. Here the CDR3 DNA reads TGTGCCAGCAGTTCGTCGGGACAGGGGATAGCTGGAAACACCATATATTTT. This codes for CASSSSGQGIAGNTIYF.

The chain carries TRBV6-1 and TRBJ2-2; perhaps TRBD1 as D (5 bases). V was clipped by 3 bases and J by 5 bases, with 10 bases between them. This CDR3 spans 14 amino acids. CDR1 MNHNS and CDR2 SASEGT come from the germline V gene. The CDR3 nucleotides are TGTGCCAGCAGTGACCAGGGTAGGACCGGGGAGCTGTTTTTT. Its translation: CASSDQGRTGELFF.

The table lists this clone with a count of one. The chain is built from TRBV6-6 and TRBJ1-2, with a tentative D call TRBD1 (5 bases). In germline, CDR1 is MNHNY, CDR2 SVGAGI (reference sequence). The CDR3 has 12 amino acids. V was clipped by 6 bases and J by 7 bases, with 12 bases between them. The CDR3 here is CASRSGQGGYTF. The CDR3 nucleotides are TGTGCCAGCAGGTCCGGACAAGGTGGCTACACCTTC.

V gene TRBV7-6 combines with J gene TRBJ2-3; D might be TRBD1 or TRBD2, each matching 6 bases. In germline, CDR1 is SGHVS, CDR2 FNYEAQ. This CDR3 contains 14 residues. The V end was cut by 3 bases, the J end by 4 bases, with 11 bases between. CDR3 in DNA: TGTGCCAGCAGCTTCCAAGGGGGGCCAGATACGCAGTATTTT. This encodes CASSFQGGPDTQYF.